This section outlines one T cell receptor beta chain sequence together with its context. Its antigen is still unknown. Profiling relied on immunoSEQ multiplex PCR, and the TCRdb table lists in-frame clones only, not all of them. The profile shows about 120,000 clones, about 96% of them singletons. This sample was included in a study of cytomegalovirus exposure and HLA in healthy donors. Study conclusions and caveats: Diagnosis of cytomegalovirus status made by the classifier reportedly showed high specificity and sensitivity.

V lost 4 bases and J 0 bases, leaving 8 bases between the germline ends. The CDR3 consists of 14 residues. Germline-derived CDR1 and CDR2 are SGHNT and YYREEE (reference sequence). The donors were members of the validation cohort comprising about 130 subjects, separate from the approximately 630-subject first cohort. V and J are TRBV5-4 and TRBJ2-1, with D maybe TRBD1 (6 bases). The sequence was obtained from a man younger than 30 in good health and CMV-seronegative. Material for sequencing was PBMCs. As DNA, the CDR3 is TGTGCCAGCAGCGGACAGTACTCCTACAATGAGCAGTTCTTC. Translated, it gives CASSGQYSYNEQFF.